Shown below are 13 T cell receptor beta chains from a single sample sequenced in a study of blood T cell repertoires in COVID-19. Profiling relied on immunoSEQ multiplex PCR, and the TCRdb table lists in-frame clones only, not all of them. The sample has 250,000 or so clones, 87% seen once. Sample: PBMCs or T cells enriched from blood (not recorded which). The receptors come from a woman under 40 with acute COVID-19.

This clone appeared once. The chain uses TRBV5-6 and TRBJ1-1; TRBD1 matches at 8 bases. J gave up 3 bases and V 2 bases, and 6 bases lay outside the gene matches. Germline V CDR1 and CDR2: SGHDT, YYEEEE. CDR3 length equals 15 residues. This CDR3 reads CASSFSPTGDTEAFF. CDR3 DNA sequence: TGTGCCAGCAGCTTCAGTCCGACAGGGGACACTGAAGCTTTCTTT.

The chain combines TRBV25-1 with TRBJ1-1, with a possible D match to TRBD1 (5 bases). The germline gives CDR1 MGHDK, CDR2 SYGVNS. Between the trimmed V and J ends, which lost 3 bases and 11 bases, there was a span of 19 bases. The CDR3 extends over 14 amino acids. The CDR3 spells CASSDLSGGGEAFF. DNA of the CDR3: TGTGCCAGCAGTGACCTTTCTGGGGGGGGTGAGGCTTTCTTT.

The rearrangement joins TRBV6-5 to TRBJ1-6, with 8 bases lining up with TRBD1. The ends lost 2 bases at V and 8 bases at J; junction bases unmatched: 5. The CDR3 covers 15 residues. Germline-derived CDR1 and CDR2 are MNHEY and SVGAGI. The CDR3, as DNA: TGTGCCAGCAGTTACGAAGGACAGGGTTATTCACCCCTCCACTTT. Translation: CASSYEGQGYSPLHF.

The chain links TRBV10-3 to TRBJ1-1; possible D gene TRBD1, 5 bases. V lost 2 bases to trimming and J lost 6 bases, with 16 bases between them. The germline V gene encodes CDR1 ENHRY and CDR2 SYGVKD. The CDR3 runs to 15 residues. CDR3 DNA: TGTGCCATCAGTGAGGCAAACGGGGGTGATGCTGAAGCTTTCTTT. This codes for CAISEANGGDAEAFF.

V and J are TRBV7-8 and TRBJ1-1; tentative D call: TRBD1 (6 bases). There are 14 residues in the CDR3. The ends were cut back, 2 bases at V and 0 bases at J, with 7 bases in the middle. Germline CDR1 SGHVS, CDR2 FQNEAQ. DNA for the CDR3: TGTGCCAGCAGCTTATGGGACATGAACACTGAAGCTTTCTTT. Translating it yields CASSLWDMNTEAFF.

This chain joins TRBV4-1 and TRBJ1-6, with D maybe TRBD1 (6 bases). V was shortened by 8 bases and J by 9 bases, with 20 bases between the two germline ends. The CDR3 extends over 15 amino acids. CDR1 is MGHRA and CDR2 is YSYEKL in the germline V gene. Written as DNA, the CDR3 is TGCGCCAGCTCACTCGGTACCGGGACATCTTCACCCCTCCACTTT. Translation gives CASSLGTGTSSPLHF.

This chain joins TRBV19 and TRBJ1-2, with a possible D match to TRBD1 (5 bases). The CDR3 runs to 15 residues. The germline gives CDR1 LNHDA, CDR2 SQIVND (reference sequence). Trimming took 3 bases from V and 5 from J, leaving 16 bases between them. The CDR3 coding sequence is TGTGCCAGTAGTATGTCCGGGGGAGACTATTATGGCTACACCTTC. Protein product: CASSMSGGDYYGYTF.

V gene TRBV11-3 combines with J gene TRBJ1-6, with 9 bases identical to TRBD1. The length of the CDR3 is 13 residues. After removal of 8 bases from V and 8 bases from J, the junction contained 4 bases not matched to a gene. Germline V gene data show CDR1 as SGHNT and CDR2 as YENEEA. DNA for the CDR3: TGTGCCAGCTCGGACAGGGGTGATTCACCCCTCCACTTT. Translated, it gives CASSDRGDSPLHF.

This clone was found once. The chain links TRBV25-1 to TRBJ1-2, with D unclear. CDR1 is MGHDK, CDR2 SYGVNS, per germline. CDR3 length: 17 amino acids. Trimming cost V 1 base and J 3 bases, with 18 bases left between them. The CDR3 DNA reads TGTGCCAGCAGTGAATTGGGTGGAGGCAGCTGGTACTATGGCTACACCTTC. Translated, it gives CASSELGGGSWYYGYTF.

The chain couples TRBV5-4 to TRBJ1-4; weak D call: TRBD1 (5 bases). Trimming took 4 bases from V and 8 from J, leaving 18 bases between them. Looked up from germline, CDR1 is SGHNT and CDR2 is YYREEE (reference sequence). The CDR3 contains 15 residues. CDR3 residues: CASSITGYRSEKLFF. The CDR3 DNA reads as TGTGCCAGCAGCATTACGGGCTACAGGTCCGAAAAACTGTTTTTT.

This chain joins TRBV27 and TRBJ1-1; a possible D gene is TRBD1 (5 bases). This CDR3 region has 15 residues. The germline CDR1 and CDR2 sequences are MNHEY and SMNVEV (reference sequence). V gave up 3 bases and J gave up 4 bases, with 15 bases separating them. In nucleotides, the CDR3 is TGTGCCAGCAGTTTTGCGGGACGTCCCTTCACTGAAGCTTTCTTT. Encoded protein: CASSFAGRPFTEAFF.

The rearrangement uses TRBV4-3 and TRBJ1-1; D gene uncertain. Trimming removed 4 bases from V and 4 bases from J, with 10 bases in between. CDR3 length equals 13 residues. The V gene's germline CDR1 is LGHNA and CDR2 YSLEER. In DNA, the CDR3 is TGCGCCAGCAGCCTCCCGGGGAGCACTGAAGCTTTCTTT. Its protein product is CASSLPGSTEAFF.

The chain joins TRBV27 to TRBJ1-1, with 9 bases that match TRBD1. Germline values: CDR1 MNHEY, CDR2 SMNVEV (reference sequence). Germline trimming cut 6 bases from V and 9 bases from J; bases unmatched to any gene: 5. The CDR3 is 12 amino acids. The CDR3 loop is CASRQTGGKAFF. CDR3 bases: TGTGCCAGCAGACAGACAGGGGGTAAAGCTTTCTTT.